This TCR beta chain was retrieved from a study of blood T cell repertoires in COVID-19. Study information: COVID-19 samples, acute and convalescent, were from the United States, Italy and Spain. Sources were T cells, B-cell-depleted T cells, or PBMCs; the material itself was cDNA or gDNA.

This CDR3 is built from 16 residues. Germline trimming cut 4 bases from V and 5 bases from J; bases unmatched to any gene: 10. CDR1 and CDR2 (germline): MGHRA, YSYEKL. As handled by the study authors: Nucleated cell counts were estimated from reference gene primer amplification. Method: immunoSEQ multiplex PCR; TCRdb's copy keeps in-frame clones and lacks some. The DNA was the basis for D and trimming; V, J and clone size are from that table. The sample includes roughly 140,000 clones, roughly 80% of them seen just once. V usage is TRBV4-1 and J usage is TRBJ1-2; 10 bases agree with TRBD1. The clonotype was recovered from a woman older than 75 in a cohort sampled during active or convalescent COVID-19. The sequencing input was peripheral blood. The CDR3 coding sequence is TGCGCCAGCAGCCGAGAACCTGGACAGGGGGTGTATGGCTACACCTTC. Translated: CASSREPGQGVYGYTF.